Reported below is one T cell receptor beta chain. Its antigen remains undetermined. Base quality data are lacking; no much larger clone is found one base away. These data are taken from a study of blood T cell repertoires in COVID-19 (dated by TCRdb to 2020 to 2021). Looking at the study overall: Samples covering the acute and convalescent phases of COVID-19 were provided by collaborators in the United States, Italy and Spain. The material from the prospective study consisted of cDNA or gDNA derived from T cells, B-cell-depleted T cells, or PBMCs. Deeply sampled blood TCRbeta repertoires from subjects exposed to, actively infected with, or recovered from COVID-19 were included in the dataset. The repertoires were released in a freely available public database intended as a resource for research on the immune response to SARS-CoV-2. The samples were drawn from the first 160 participants of the ongoing ImmuneRACE study and from 950 to 1,500 subjects provided by 6 global collaborators. Nearly every sample came with metadata listing a de-identified subject ID, COVID-19 status, age in years and sex. Where available, HLA class I and class II types were taken from metadata supplied by the sample provider and were not determined by assay-based typing. Overall study results and their limits: Clinical and demographic metadata were provided uncurated, with the amount varying by source and participant.

TCRbeta CDR3 regions were amplified from genomic DNA by means of the immunoSEQ Assay, a bias-controlled multiplex PCR. On the study's bioinformatics: The number of nucleated cells in each sample was estimated by amplification of reference gene primers within the assay. To quantify the absolute abundance of each unique TCRbeta CDR3 rearrangement, sequence reads were collapsed and filtered. For each sample, productive Simpson clonality was calculated as the square root of Simpson's diversity index across productive rearrangements. TCRdb stores this immuneACCESS table with in-frame sequences only. Part of the clones is absent; in the studies checked, under half of the shortfall reflects unresolved V genes, and no reason is known for the rest. V, J and clone size are those of that table, while D and trimming were read from the DNA. The sample includes roughly 150,000 clones, with around 73% observed a single time. The ten largest clones add up to approximately 11% of the sample.

Samples from volunteer blood donors who had recovered from COVID-19 were contributed by a second Seattle source. The collaborating institutions used their own protocols to collect whole blood in K2EDTA tubes. Collaborator samples were shipped for TCRbeta analysis as frozen whole blood, isolated PBMCs, or DNA extracted from either sample type. CDR1 and CDR2 are drawn from the germline V gene: SQVTM, ANQGSEA. Deletion took 0 bases off V and 5 bases off J, with a span of 10 bases between the germline ends. There are 14 amino acids in the CDR3, from cysteine to phenylalanine inclusive. Of all the DNA, just the CDR3 is kept, 42 bases in frame from base 1.

Sequences were obtained from peripheral blood. In this chain, TRBV29-1 is recombined with TRBJ2-2; the D segment could be TRBD2, given 6 matching bases. The origin of this receptor is a man aged 55 to 70 who had recovered from COVID-19. Here is the DNA: TGCAGCGTTGAAGATCGCGGAGGGACCGGGGAGCTGTTTTTT. Its protein product is CSVEDRGGTGELFF.